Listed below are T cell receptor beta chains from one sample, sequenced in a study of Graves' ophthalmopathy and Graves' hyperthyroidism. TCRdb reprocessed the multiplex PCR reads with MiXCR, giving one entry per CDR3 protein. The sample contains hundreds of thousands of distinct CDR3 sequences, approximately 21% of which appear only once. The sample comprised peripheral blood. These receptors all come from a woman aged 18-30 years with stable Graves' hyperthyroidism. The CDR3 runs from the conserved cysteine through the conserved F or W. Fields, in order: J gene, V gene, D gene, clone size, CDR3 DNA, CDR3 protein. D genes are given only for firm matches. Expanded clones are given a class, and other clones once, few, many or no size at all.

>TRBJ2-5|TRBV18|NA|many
TGTGCCAGCAGTCCGAGAGAGACCCAGTACTTC
CASSPRETQYF
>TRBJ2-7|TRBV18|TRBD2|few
TGTGCCAGCTCACCAGGCGGGAGAGGGTACGAGCAGTACTTC
CASSPGGRGYEQYF
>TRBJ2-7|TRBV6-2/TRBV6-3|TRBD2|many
TGTGCCAGCAGTTTCTCCCCAGCGGGAGTCGAGCAGTACTTC
CASSFSPAGVEQYF
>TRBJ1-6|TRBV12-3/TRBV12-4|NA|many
TGTGCCAGCAGCCCCCAGGGGCCCTCACCCCTCCACTTT
CASSPQGPSPLHF
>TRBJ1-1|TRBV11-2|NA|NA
TGTGCCAGCAGCTTAGTATTACAGGGAAGGGAAGCTTTCTTT
CASSLVLQGREAFF
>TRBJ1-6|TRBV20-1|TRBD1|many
TGCAGTGCCATGATGGAAGACAGGGGGTTTAACTCACCCCTCCACTTT
CSAMMEDRGFNSPLHF
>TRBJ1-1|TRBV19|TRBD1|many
TGTGCCAGTATCGACAGGGTGAACACTGAAGCTTTCTTT
CASIDRVNTEAFF
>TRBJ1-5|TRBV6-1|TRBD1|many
TGTGCCAGCACGGGAGGAGGGGGCAAAAATCAGCCCCAGCATTTT
CASTGGGGKNQPQHF
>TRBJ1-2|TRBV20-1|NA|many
TGCAGCTACAGGGTTAACTATGGCTACACCTTC
CSYRVNYGYTF
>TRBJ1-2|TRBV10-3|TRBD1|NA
TGTGCCATCACCCCGGACAGGGTTAACTATGGCTACACCTTC
CAITPDRVNYGYTF
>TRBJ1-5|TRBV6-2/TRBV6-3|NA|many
TGTGCCAGCAGGACAAGGGACGACAATCAGCCCCAGCATTTT
CASRTRDDNQPQHF
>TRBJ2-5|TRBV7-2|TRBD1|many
TGTGCCAGCAGCAAAGACAGGGCCCAAGAGACCCAGTACTTC
CASSKDRAQETQYF
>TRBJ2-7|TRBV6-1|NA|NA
TGTGCCAGCAGTGAGGCAGGGTACGAGCAGTACTTC
CASSEAGYEQYF
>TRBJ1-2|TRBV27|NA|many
TGTGCCAGCAAGCTCACCGGGACAAATTATGGCTACACCTTC
CASKLTGTNYGYTF
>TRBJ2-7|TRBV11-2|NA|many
TGTGCCAGCAGCTTAGTGACTATTAGGTCCGGCGAGCAGTACTTC
CASSLVTIRSGEQYF
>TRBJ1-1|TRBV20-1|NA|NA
TGCAGTGCTCAGGAGGGGGGGAACACTGAAGCTTTCTTT
CSAQEGGNTEAFF
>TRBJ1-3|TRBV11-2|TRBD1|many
TGTGCCAGCAGCTCAACAGGGGTCTCTGGAAACACCATATATTTT
CASSSTGVSGNTIYF
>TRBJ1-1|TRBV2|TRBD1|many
TGTGCCGCGGGCGGACAGGGGGGCACTGAAGCTTTCTTT
CAAGGQGGTEAFF
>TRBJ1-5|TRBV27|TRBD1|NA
TGTGCCAGCAGAGGGACAGGATTAGGCAATCAGCCCCAGCATTTT
CASRGTGLGNQPQHF
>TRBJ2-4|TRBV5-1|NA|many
TGCGCCAGCAGCTCGAACGGTGGATTTTTGGCCAAAAACATTAAGTACTTC
CASSSNGGFLAKNIKYF
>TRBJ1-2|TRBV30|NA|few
TGTGCCGTGGTGAACTATGGCTACACCTTC
CAVVNYGYTF
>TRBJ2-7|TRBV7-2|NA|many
TGTGCCAGCAGCCTCAGTGGCGGAACCACCTACGAGCAGTACTTC
CASSLSGGTTYEQYF
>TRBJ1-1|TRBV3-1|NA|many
TGTGCCAGCAGTCACCCCCCCAGGAACACTGAAGCTTTCTTT
CASSHPPRNTEAFF
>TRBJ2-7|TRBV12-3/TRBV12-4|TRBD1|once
TGTGCCAGTATGCAGGGGGCCGCATACGAGCAGTACTTC
CASMQGAAYEQYF
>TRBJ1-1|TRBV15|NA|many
TGTGCCACCAGTTGGGGGGCGCGGGACACTAAAGCTTTCTTT
CATSWGARDTKAFF
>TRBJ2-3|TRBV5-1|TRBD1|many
TGCGCCAGCAGCTTTAGGGGGCTCGTCACAGATACGCAGTATTTT
CASSFRGLVTDTQYF
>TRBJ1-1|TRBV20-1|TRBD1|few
TGCAGTGCCCTCCGGGACAGAAACACTGAAGCTTTCTTT
CSALRDRNTEAFF
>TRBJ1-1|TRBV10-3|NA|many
TGTGCCATCAGGCCGGGGGGTCGGGATGCTGAAGCTTTCTTT
CAIRPGGRDAEAFF